This TCR beta chain comes out of a study of shared clonotypes between healthy human individuals. The table lists this clone with many counts. Other nucleotide sequences in the sample specify the same CDR3. Original processing notes: There were no quality scores in the junction-only immunoSEQ sequences, so filtering differed. TCRdb keeps only in-frame clones here, not all; method: immunoSEQ multiplex PCR. V, J and clone size are those of that table, while D and trimming were read from the DNA. The data show 470,000 or so clones, over 70% seen once. V lost 2 bases, J lost 4 bases, and 9 bases lay in between. This CDR3 is 14 amino acids long. Germline V gene lookup returns CDR1 MNHEY and CDR2 SVGAGI. The donors were adults (healthy and HIV-negative) with no recent acute infections or vaccinations.

The sample consisted of PBMCs. This clonotype originated in a woman aged 40 to 50 in good health. Some clones in this sample may be carry-over from other donors' samples. The V call is TRBV6-5, the J call TRBJ1-5; tentatively, D is TRBD1 (5 bases). CDR3 region: CASSYLGGNQPQHF. CDR3 sequence (DNA): TGTGCCAGCAGTTACCTGGGGGGGAATCAGCCCCAGCATTTT.